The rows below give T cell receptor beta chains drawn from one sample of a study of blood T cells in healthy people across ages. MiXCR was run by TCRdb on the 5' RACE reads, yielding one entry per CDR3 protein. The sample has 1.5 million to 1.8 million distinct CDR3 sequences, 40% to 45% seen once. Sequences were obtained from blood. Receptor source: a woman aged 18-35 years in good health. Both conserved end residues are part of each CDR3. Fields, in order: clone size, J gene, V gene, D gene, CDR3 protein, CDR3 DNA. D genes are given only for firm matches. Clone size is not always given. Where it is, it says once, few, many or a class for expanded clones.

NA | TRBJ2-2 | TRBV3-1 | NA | CASSQQTPVTRGPGELFF | TGTGCCAGCAGCCAACAAACTCCGGTGACGAGAGGTCCCGGGGAGCTGTTTTTT
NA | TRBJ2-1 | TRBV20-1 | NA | CSARVGSGASYNEQFF | TGCAGTGCTAGAGTGGGGTCGGGGGCCTCCTACAATGAGCAGTTCTTC
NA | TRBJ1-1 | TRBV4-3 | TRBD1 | CASSHLAGTGATEAFF | TGCGCCAGCAGCCACCTCGCCGGGACAGGGGCTACTGAAGCTTTCTTT
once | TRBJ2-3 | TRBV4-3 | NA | CASSQGRAMADTQYF | TGCGCCAGCAGCCAAGGCAGGGCGATGGCAGATACGCAGTATTTT
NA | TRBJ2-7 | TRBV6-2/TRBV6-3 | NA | CASTHRVAYNEQYF | TGTGCCAGCACTCACAGGGTAGCCTACAATGAGCAGTACTTC
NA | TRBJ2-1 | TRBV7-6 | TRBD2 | CASSPYRRVAGTYNEQFF | TGTGCCAGCAGCCCCTACCGGAGGGTAGCGGGGACCTACAATGAGCAGTTCTTC
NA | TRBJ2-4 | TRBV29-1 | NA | CSVGGGAIAKNIQYF | TGCAGCGTTGGAGGGGGGGCAATAGCCAAAAACATTCAGTACTTC
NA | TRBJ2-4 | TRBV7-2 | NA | CASSLVGGAKNIKYF | TGTGCCAGCAGCTTAGTCGGGGGAGCCAAAAACATTAAGTACTTC
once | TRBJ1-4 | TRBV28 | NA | CASSYRSWGARLFF | TGTGCCAGCAGTTACCGTTCGTGGGGGGCAAGACTGTTTTTT
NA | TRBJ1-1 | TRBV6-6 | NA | CASSYAAGAGAEAFF | TGTGCCAGCAGTTACGCGGCGGGGGCCGGGGCTGAAGCTTTCTTT
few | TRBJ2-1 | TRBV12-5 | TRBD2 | CASGLSGGANEQFF | TGTGCTAGTGGTTTGTCCGGGGGGGCGAATGAGCAGTTCTTC
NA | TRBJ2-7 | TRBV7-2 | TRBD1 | CASSLEGQGAYGQYF | TGTGCCAGCAGCTTAGAGGGACAGGGGGCCTACGGGCAGTACTTC
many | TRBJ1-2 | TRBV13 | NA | CASSLPGLNYGYTF | TGTGCCAGCAGCTTACCGGGACTGAACTATGGCTACACCTTC
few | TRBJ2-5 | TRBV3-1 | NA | CASSRGFKETQYF | TGTGCCAGCAGCCGGGGGTTTAAAGAGACCCAGTACTTC
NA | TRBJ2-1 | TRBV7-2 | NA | CASSLKGTSWDEQFF | TGTGCCAGCAGCTTAAAGGGGACGAGCTGGGATGAGCAGTTCTTC
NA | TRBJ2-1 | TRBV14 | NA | CAISQAGLSYNEQFF | TGTGCCATCAGCCAGGCCGGATTGTCCTACAATGAGCAGTTCTTC
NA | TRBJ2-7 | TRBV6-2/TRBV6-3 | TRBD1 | CASSQIPPTGTYEQYF | TGTGCCAGCAGCCAAATCCCCCCGACAGGGACCTACGAGCAGTACTTC
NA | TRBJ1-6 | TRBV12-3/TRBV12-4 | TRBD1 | CASSVDRATPLHF | TGTGCCAGCAGTGTCGACAGGGCCACACCCCTCCACTTT
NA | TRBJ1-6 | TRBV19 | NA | CASSRVSSAPLHF | TGTGCCAGTAGTAGAGTTTCCAGCGCGCCCCTCCACTTT
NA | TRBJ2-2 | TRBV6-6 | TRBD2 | CASSPRGLAGRTGELFF | TGTGCCAGCAGTCCACGGGGACTAGCGGGGAGAACCGGGGAGCTGTTTTTT
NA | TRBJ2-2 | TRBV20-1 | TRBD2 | CSARDPAGTSGNRPGELFF | TGCAGTGCTAGAGATCCCGCAGGGACTAGCGGGAATCGGCCCGGGGAGCTGTTTTTT
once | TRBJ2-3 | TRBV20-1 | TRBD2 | CSARFLAVYKVDTQYF | TGCAGTGCTAGATTCCTAGCGGTTTATAAGGTAGATACGCAGTATTTT
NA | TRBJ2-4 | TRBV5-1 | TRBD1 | CASSIPRQGKNIQYF | TGCGCCAGCAGCATTCCCCGACAGGGGAAAAACATTCAGTACTTC
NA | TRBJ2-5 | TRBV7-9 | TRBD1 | CASSLEWTGVRNEQYF | TGTGCCAGCAGCTTAGAGTGGACAGGGGTTCGCAATGAGCAGTACTTC
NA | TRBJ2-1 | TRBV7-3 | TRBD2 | CASNFVGTSGTYNEQFF | TGTGCCAGCAACTTCGTCGGGACTAGCGGGACCTACAATGAGCAGTTCTTC
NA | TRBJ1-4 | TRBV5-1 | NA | CASSLGDWEDEKLFF | TGCGCCAGCAGCTTGGGGGACTGGGAGGATGAAAAACTGTTTTTT
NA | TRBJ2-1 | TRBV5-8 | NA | CASSLGSRLNNEQFF | TGTGCCAGCAGCTTGGGGAGTCGCCTGAACAATGAGCAGTTCTTC
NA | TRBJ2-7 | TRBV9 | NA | CASSAISAAEQYF | TGTGCCAGCAGCGCCATTTCCGCGGCTGAGCAGTACTTC
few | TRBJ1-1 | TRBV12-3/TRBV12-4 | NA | CASIEWGPTEAFF | TGTGCCAGCATCGAATGGGGGCCCACTGAAGCTTTCTTT
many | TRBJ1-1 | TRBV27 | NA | CASSLLGENTEAFF | TGTGCCAGCAGTTTATTAGGGGAGAACACTGAAGCTTTCTTT
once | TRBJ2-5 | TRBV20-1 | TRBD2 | CSAPNAGTSGGTQYF | TGCAGTGCTCCGAATGCCGGGACTAGCGGGGGGACCCAGTACTTC
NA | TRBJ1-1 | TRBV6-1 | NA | CASTIQYNTEAFF | TGTGCCAGTACAATTCAGTACAACACTGAAGCTTTCTTT
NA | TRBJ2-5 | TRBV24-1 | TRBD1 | CATSDAGTGSETQYF | TGTGCCACCAGTGATGCCGGGACAGGTTCCGAGACCCAGTACTTC
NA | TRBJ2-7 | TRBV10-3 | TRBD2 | CAISEDIIETSGSYEQYF | TGTGCCATCAGTGAGGATATCATCGAGACTAGCGGGAGCTACGAGCAGTACTTC
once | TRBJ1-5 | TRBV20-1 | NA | CSARYQGQPQHF | TGCAGTGCTAGATACCAGGGACAGCCCCAGCATTTT
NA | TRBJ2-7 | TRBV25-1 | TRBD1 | CASSAHPGTGTYEQYF | TGTGCCAGCAGCGCCCACCCCGGGACAGGGACCTACGAGCAGTACTTC
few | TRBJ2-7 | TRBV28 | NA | CASSPQLGHYEQYF | TGTGCCAGCAGTCCCCAGTTGGGGCACTACGAGCAGTACTTC
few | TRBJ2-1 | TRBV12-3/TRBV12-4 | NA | CASRKGQIYYNEQFF | TGTGCCAGCAGAAAAGGACAGATTTACTACAATGAGCAGTTCTTC
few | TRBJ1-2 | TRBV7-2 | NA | CASSPPGQRGYGYTF | TGTGCCAGCAGCCCACCCGGACAGAGGGGCTATGGCTACACCTTC
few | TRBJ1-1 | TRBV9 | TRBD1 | CASSVDSGNRGAFF | TGTGCCAGCAGCGTAGATTCCGGTAACAGGGGAGCTTTCTTT
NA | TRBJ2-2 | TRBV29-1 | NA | CSVAAGPNTGELFF | TGCAGCGTTGCGGCAGGTCCGAACACCGGGGAGCTGTTTTTT
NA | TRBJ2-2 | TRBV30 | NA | CAWSRTRDGYTGELFF | TGTGCCTGGAGTCGAACCCGGGACGGATACACCGGGGAGCTGTTTTTT